These 8 T cell receptor beta chains were sequenced from one sample in a study of T cell responses to AZD1222 COVID-19 vaccine. Data came from immunoSEQ multiplex PCR; TCRdb stores just in-frame clones and leaves some out. This sample has 150,000 or so clones; roughly 91% occur once, and the top ten carry under 2%. The sample in question was peripheral blood, obtained on day 0 of AZD1222 vaccination. Receptors originate from an adult in good health.

The chain couples TRBV27 to TRBJ1-4, with 7 bases matching TRBD1. The J segment lost 5 bases and the V segment lost 8 bases, leaving 8 bases of the junction unmatched. Germline values: CDR1 MNHEY, CDR2 SMNVEV (reference sequence). The CDR3 contains 14 residues. CDR3 nucleotides: TGTGCCAGCGGCTTACAGGGGAAGAATGAAAAACTGTTTTTT. Translation gives CASGLQGKNEKLFF.

The rearrangement joins TRBV19 to TRBJ1-2; D call uncertain. Looked up from germline, CDR1 is LNHDA and CDR2 is SQIVND (reference sequence). The germline V and J ends were trimmed by 3 bases and 3 bases, with 8 bases remaining between them. CDR3 length: 13 residues. The CDR3 DNA follows: TGTGCCAGTAGTATTAGGGAGGACTATGGCTACACCTTC. It yields the protein CASSIREDYGYTF.

J is TRBJ1-2 and V is TRBV18; perhaps TRBD1 as D (6 bases). With 2 bases removed from V and 8 bases from J, the gap between germline ends came to 18 bases. Germline V gene lookup returns CDR1 KGHSH and CDR2 LQKENI. The CDR3 contains 15 residues. This CDR3 reads CASSPDQGSIDGYTF. The CDR3 nucleotides are TGTGCCAGCTCACCAGATCAGGGGAGTATCGACGGCTACACCTTC. The variable domain in full, completed from reference TRBV18 and TRBJ1-2, reads NAGVMQNPRHLVRRRGQEARLRCSPMKGHSHVYWYRQLPEEGLKFMVYLQKENIIDESGMPKERFSAEFPKEGPSILRIQQVVRGDSAAYFCASSPDQGSIDGYTFGSGTRLTVV.

The rearrangement links TRBV5-1 to TRBJ1-1; D is possibly TRBD1 (5 bases). Germline CDR1 SGHRS, CDR2 YFSETQ. V lost 0 bases to trimming and J lost 1 base, with 7 bases between them. The CDR3 has 14 amino acids. DNA of the CDR3: TGCGCCAGCAGCTTGGTTGGGGGGAACACTGAAGCTTTCTTT. The encoded protein is CASSLVGGNTEAFF.

This clone was observed a single time. The CDR3 sequence is CASSYQVAASEAFF. The CDR3 coding sequence is TGTGCCAGCAGTTATCAGGTGGCGGCTTCTGAAGCTTTCTTT. The V call is TRBV6-5, the J call TRBJ1-1; D gene uncertain. The V gene's germline CDR1 is MNHEY and CDR2 SVGAGI. V was trimmed by 3 bases and J by 6 bases, leaving 14 bases between them. There are 14 residues in the CDR3.

This clone was found a few times. The CDR3 nucleotides read TGTGCCAGCCTTAGCGGGGGCTCGAACACCGGGGAGCTGTTTTTT. Protein: CASLSGGSNTGELFF. J is TRBJ2-2 and V is TRBV7-9; 9 nucleotides line up with TRBD2. The CDR3 consists of 15 residues. V dropped 8 bases and J dropped 0; count of bases not matched to a gene: 4. Per germline, CDR1 SEHNR and CDR2 FQNEAQ (reference sequence).

The rearrangement joins TRBV5-1 to TRBJ2-1, with 7 positions matching TRBD2. Germline loops: CDR1 SGHRS, CDR2 YFSETQ. This CDR3 has 15 residues. The V and J ends lost 6 bases and 2 bases, in that order; junction bases with no gene match: 8. The CDR3 DNA sequence: TGCGCCAGCACCAGGGCCGGGACTACCTACAATGAGCAGTTCTTC. This codes for CASTRAGTTYNEQFF.

The chain recombines TRBV11-2 with TRBJ2-6; D unresolved. The germline V gene has CDR1 SGHAT and CDR2 FQNNGV. V was pared by 3 bases and J by 0 bases, with 6 bases between. CDR3 length equals 15 residues. DNA of the CDR3: TGTGCCAGCAGCTTTACGGTCTCTGGGGCCAACGTCCTGACTTTC. Translated: CASSFTVSGANVLTF.